The present T cell receptor beta chain was sequenced within a study of metastatic and nonmetastatic thyroid tumors. Across the study: Repertoires were compared across blood and tumor or nodule tissue from malignant and benign thyroid patients.

Germline trimming cut 2 bases from V and 3 bases from J; bases unmatched to any gene: 11. The CDR3 runs to 17 residues. The germline CDR1 and CDR2 sequences are DFQATT and SNEGSKA (reference sequence). Treatment of any kind had been given to no patient before thyroid surgery. Original analysis: Variation in CDR3 across clinicopathological groups served as the basis for constructing a distant-metastasis classifier in papillary thyroid cancer. MiXCR reprocessed the PCR reads for TCRdb. The V and J calls were determined by TCRdb, not by the authors. The sample comprises some 41,000 clones, approximately 3% of which are singletons, and roughly a tenth rests with the top ten. There are many counts of this clone. Its antigen remains unidentified. Study-wide points: Reportedly, malignant thyroid tumors had significantly higher TCR beta diversity than benign nodules, in blood and tumor.

J is TRBJ2-1 and V is TRBV20-1; 9 positions agree with TRBD2. The receptor was derived from a female donor with papillary thyroid cancer or a benign thyroid nodule (not recorded which). Some clones in this sample may be carry-over from other donors' samples. Sequencing was carried out using blood. CDR3 in amino acids: CSARSASGKGGYNEQFF. The DNA for the CDR3 is TGCAGTGCTAGATCGGCTAGCGGGAAGGGGGGCTACAATGAGCAGTTCTTC.